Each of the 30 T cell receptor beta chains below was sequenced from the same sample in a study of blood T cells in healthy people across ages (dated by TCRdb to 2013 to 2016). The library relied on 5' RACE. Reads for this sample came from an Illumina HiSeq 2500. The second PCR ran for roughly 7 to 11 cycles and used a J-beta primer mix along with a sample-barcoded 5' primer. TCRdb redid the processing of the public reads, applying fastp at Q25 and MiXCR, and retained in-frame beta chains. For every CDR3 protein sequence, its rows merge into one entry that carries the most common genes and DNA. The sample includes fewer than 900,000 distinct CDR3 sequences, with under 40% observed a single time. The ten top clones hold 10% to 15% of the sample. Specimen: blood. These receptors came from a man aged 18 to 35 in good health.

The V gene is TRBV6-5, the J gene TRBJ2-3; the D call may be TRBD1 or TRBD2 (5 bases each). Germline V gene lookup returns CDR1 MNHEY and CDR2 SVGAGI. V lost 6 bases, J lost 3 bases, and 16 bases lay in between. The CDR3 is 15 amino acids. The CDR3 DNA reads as TGTGCCAGCAGCCGCCGGGGCACATCAACAGATACGCAGTATTTT. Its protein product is CASSRRGTSTDTQYF.

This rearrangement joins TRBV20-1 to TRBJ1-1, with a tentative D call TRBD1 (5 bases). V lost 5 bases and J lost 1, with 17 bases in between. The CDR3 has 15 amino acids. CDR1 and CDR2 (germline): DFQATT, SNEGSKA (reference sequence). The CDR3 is CSAGGKREGNTEAFF. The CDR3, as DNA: TGCAGTGCTGGGGGGAAGCGAGAGGGGAACACTGAAGCTTTCTTT.

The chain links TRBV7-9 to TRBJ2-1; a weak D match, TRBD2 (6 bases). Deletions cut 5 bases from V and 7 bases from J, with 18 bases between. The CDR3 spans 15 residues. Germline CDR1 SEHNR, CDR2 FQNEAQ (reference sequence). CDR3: CASSQPNVGRNEQFF. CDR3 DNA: TGTGCCAGCAGCCAGCCTAACGTGGGGAGGAATGAGCAGTTCTTC.

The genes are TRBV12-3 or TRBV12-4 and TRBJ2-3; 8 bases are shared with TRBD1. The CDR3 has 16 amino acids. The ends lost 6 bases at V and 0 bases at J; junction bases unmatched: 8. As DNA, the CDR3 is TGTGCCAGCAGGAGCCCAGGGGGCAGGAGCACAGATACGCAGTATTTT. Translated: CASRSPGGRSTDTQYF.

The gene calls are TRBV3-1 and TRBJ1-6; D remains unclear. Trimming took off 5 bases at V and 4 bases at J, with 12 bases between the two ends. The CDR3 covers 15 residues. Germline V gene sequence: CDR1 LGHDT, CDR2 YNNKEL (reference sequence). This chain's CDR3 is CASSVYSGYNSPLHF. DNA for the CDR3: TGTGCCAGCAGCGTATATTCGGGGTATAATTCACCCCTCCACTTT.

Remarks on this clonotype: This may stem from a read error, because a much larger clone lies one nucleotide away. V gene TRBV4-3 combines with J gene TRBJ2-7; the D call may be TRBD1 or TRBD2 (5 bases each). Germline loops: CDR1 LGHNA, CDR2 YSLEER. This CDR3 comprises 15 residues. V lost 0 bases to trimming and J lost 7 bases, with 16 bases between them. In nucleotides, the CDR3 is TGCGCCAGCAGCCAAGATTGGGACGGTGACAATGAGCAGTACTTC. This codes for CASSQDWDGDNEQYF.

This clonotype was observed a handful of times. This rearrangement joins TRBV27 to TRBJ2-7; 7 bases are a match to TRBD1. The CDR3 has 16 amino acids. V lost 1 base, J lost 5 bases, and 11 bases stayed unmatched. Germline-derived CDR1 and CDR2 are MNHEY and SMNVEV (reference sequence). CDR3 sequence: CASSLLGGTQANEQYF. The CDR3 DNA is TGTGCCAGCAGTTTATTAGGGGGCACCCAAGCGAACGAGCAGTACTTC.

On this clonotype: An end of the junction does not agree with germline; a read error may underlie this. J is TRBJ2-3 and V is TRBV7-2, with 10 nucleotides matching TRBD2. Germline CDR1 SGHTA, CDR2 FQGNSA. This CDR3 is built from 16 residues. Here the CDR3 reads CASSWTSGFSTDTRYF. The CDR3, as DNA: TGTGCCAGCAGCTGGACTAGCGGATTTAGCACAGATACGCGGTATTTT.

CDR3 sequence reads: CASSSSWDGDTEAFF. The CDR3 DNA reads as TGTGCCAGCAGTTCCTCTTGGGATGGGGACACTGAAGCTTTCTTT. The chain uses TRBV27 and TRBJ1-1; D not certain. CDR1 is MNHEY and CDR2 is SMNVEV in the germline V gene (reference sequence). The CDR3 has 15 amino acids. V gave up 4 bases and J gave up 3 bases, with 15 bases separating them.

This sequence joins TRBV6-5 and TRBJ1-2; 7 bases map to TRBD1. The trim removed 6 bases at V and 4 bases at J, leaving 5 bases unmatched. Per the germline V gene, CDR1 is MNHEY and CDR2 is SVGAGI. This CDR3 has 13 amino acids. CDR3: CASRTGLSYGYTF. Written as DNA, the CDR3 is TGTGCCAGCAGGACAGGGTTGAGCTATGGCTACACCTTC.

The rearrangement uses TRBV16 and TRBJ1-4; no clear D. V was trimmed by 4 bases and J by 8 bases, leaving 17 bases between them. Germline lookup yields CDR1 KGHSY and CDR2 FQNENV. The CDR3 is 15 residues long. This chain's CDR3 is CASSRDGSLGEKLFF. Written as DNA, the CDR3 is TGTGCCAGCAGCCGAGACGGGTCCCTCGGAGAAAAACTGTTTTTT. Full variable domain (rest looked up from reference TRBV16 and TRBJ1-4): GEEVAQTPKHLVRGEGQKAKLYCAPIKGHSYVFWYQQVLKNEFKFLISFQNENVFDETGMPKERFSAKCLPNSPCSLEIQATKLEDSAVYFCASSRDGSLGEKLFFGSGTQLSVL.

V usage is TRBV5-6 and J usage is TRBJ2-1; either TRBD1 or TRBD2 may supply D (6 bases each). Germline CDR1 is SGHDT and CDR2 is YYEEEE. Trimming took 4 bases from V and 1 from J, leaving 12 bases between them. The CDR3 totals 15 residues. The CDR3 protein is CASSQGTLSYNEQFF. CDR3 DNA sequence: TGTGCCAGCAGCCAGGGGACTCTTTCCTACAATGAGCAGTTCTTC.

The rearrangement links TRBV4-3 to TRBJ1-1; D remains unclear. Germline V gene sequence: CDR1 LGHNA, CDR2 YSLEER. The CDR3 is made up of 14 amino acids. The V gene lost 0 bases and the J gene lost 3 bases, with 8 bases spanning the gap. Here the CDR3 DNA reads TGCGCCAGCAGCCAAGAGTTCACGGACACTGAAGCTTTCTTT. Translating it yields CASSQEFTDTEAFF.

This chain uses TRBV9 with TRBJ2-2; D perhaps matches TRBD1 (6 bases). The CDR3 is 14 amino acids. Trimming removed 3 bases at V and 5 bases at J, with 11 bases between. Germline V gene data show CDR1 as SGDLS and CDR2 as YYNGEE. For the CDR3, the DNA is TGTGCCAGCAGCGCAAACACAGGGACCGGGGAGCTGTTTTTT. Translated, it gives CASSANTGTGELFF.

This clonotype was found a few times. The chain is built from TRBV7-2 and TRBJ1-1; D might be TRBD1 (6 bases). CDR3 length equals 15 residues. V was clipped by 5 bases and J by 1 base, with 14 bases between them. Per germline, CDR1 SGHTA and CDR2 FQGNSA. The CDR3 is CASSPEGHSNTEAFF. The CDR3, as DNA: TGTGCCAGCAGCCCCGAGGGACATTCGAACACTGAAGCTTTCTTT. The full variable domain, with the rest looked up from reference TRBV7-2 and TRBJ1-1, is GAGVSQSPSNKVTEKGKDVELRCDPISGHTALYWYRQSLGQGLEFLIYFQGNSAPDKSGLPSDRFSAERTGGSVSTLTIQRTQQEDSAVYLCASSPEGHSNTEAFFGQGTRLTVV.

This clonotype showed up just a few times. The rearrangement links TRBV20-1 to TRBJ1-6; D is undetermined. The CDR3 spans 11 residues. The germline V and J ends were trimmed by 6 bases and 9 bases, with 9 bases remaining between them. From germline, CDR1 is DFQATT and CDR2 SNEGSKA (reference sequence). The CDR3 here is CSAEQFSPLHF. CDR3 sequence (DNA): TGCAGTGCGGAACAGTTTTCACCCCTCCACTTT.

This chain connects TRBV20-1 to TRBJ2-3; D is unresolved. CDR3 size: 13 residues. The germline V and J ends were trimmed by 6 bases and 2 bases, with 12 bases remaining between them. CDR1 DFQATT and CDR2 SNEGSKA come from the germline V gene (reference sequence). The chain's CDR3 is CSAPTGLTDTQYF. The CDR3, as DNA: TGCAGTGCCCCTACGGGCCTCACAGATACGCAGTATTTT.

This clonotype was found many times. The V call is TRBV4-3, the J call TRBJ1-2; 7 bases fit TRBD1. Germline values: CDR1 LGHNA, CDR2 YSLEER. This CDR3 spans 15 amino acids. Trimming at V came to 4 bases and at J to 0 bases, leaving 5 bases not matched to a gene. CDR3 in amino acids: CASSPGTESNYGYTF. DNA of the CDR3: TGCGCCAGCAGCCCCGGGACAGAATCTAACTATGGCTACACCTTC.

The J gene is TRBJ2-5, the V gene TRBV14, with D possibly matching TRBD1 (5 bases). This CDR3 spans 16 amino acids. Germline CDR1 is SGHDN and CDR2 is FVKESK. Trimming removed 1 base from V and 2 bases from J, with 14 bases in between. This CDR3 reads CASSQAPDSLQETQYF. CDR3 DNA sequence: TGTGCCAGCAGCCAAGCCCCAGACAGCCTTCAAGAGACCCAGTACTTC.

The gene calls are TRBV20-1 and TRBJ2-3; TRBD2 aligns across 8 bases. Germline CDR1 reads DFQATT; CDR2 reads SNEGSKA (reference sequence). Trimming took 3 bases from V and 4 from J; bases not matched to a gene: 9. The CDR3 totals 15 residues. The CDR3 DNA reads TGCAGTGCTAGGCCAGCGCGGGGGGACGCAGATACGCAGTATTTT. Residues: CSARPARGDADTQYF.

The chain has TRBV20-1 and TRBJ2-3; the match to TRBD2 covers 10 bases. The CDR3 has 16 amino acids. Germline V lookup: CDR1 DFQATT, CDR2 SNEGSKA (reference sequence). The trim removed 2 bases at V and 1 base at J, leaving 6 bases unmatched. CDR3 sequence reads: CSARPASGGRTDTQYF. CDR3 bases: TGCAGTGCTAGACCCGCTAGCGGGGGCCGCACAGATACGCAGTATTTT.

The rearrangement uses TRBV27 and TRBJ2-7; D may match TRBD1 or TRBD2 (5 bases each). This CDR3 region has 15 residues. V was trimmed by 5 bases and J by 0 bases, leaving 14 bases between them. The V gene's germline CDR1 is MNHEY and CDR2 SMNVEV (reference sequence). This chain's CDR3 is CASSPGTRSSYEQYF. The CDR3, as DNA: TGTGCCAGCAGTCCCGGGACCCGGAGCTCCTACGAGCAGTACTTC.

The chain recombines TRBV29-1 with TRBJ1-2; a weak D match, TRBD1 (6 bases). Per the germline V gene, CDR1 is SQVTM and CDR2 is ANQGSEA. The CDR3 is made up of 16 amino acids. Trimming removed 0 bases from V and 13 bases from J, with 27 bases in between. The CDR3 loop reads CSVEDPRTEGSWSSTF. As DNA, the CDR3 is TGCAGCGTTGAAGATCCCCGGACAGAGGGCTCATGGAGTAGCACCTTC.

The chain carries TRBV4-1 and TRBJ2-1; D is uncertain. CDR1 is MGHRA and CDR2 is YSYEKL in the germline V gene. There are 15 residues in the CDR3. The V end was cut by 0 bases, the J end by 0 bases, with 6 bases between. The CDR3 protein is CASSQDAPSYNEQFF. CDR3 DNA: TGCGCCAGCAGCCAAGACGCCCCCTCCTACAATGAGCAGTTCTTC.

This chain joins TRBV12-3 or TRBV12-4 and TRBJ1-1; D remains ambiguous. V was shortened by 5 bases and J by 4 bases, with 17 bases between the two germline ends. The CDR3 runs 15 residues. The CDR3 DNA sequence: TGTGCCAGCAGTCCCGACACGCCCCACCCCACTGAAGCTTTCTTT. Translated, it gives CASSPDTPHPTEAFF.

DNA for the CDR3: TGTGCCAGCAGTGAATTTTCGATGGCTGGCTACACCTTC. Its translation: CASSEFSMAGYTF. The chain carries TRBV6-1 and TRBJ1-2; D ambiguous. V lost 2 bases to trimming and J lost 7 bases, with 11 bases between them. The CDR3 spans 13 residues. The germline V gene encodes CDR1 MNHNS and CDR2 SASEGT.

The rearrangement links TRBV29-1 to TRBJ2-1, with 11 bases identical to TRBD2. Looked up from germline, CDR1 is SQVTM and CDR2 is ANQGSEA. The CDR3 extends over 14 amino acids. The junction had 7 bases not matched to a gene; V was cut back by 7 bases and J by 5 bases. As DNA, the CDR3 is TGCAGCGCCCAGACTAGCGGGATAAACAATGAGCAGTTCTTC. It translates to CSAQTSGINNEQFF.

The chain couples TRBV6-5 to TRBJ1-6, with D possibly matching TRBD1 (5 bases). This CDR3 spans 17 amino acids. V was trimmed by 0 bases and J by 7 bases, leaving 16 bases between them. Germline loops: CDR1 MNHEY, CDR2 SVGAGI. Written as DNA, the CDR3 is TGTGCCAGCAGTTACTCATCAATCCAGGGATACAATTCACCCCTCCACTTT. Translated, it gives CASSYSSIQGYNSPLHF.

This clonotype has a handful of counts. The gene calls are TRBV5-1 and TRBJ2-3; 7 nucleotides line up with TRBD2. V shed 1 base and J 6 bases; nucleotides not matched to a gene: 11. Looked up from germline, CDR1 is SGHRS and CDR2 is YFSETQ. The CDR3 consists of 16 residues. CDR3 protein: CASSLRPAQGGDTQYF. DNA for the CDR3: TGCGCCAGCAGCTTGCGGCCAGCCCAGGGAGGGGATACGCAGTATTTT.

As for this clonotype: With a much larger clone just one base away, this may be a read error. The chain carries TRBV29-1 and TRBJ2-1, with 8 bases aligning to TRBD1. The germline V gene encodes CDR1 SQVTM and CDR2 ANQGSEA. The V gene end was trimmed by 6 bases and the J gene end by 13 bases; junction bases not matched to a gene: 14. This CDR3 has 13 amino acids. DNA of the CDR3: TGCAGCGTAGGACAGGGTGGAGTTGAGACCCAGTTCTTC. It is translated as CSVGQGGVETQFF.